A selection of T cell receptor beta chains follows, all from one sample in a study of cytomegalovirus exposure and HLA in healthy donors. Clones were read by immunoSEQ multiplex PCR, and TCRdb kept only the in-frame ones, dropping some. The table includes around 190,000 clones, around 78% detected once. The sample consisted of PBMCs. These TCRs come from a woman between 25 and 40 years old in good health and CMV-seropositive. The CDR3 runs from the conserved cysteine through the conserved F or W. Fields, in order: J gene, V gene, clone size, D gene, CDR3 DNA, CDR3 protein. The D gene is left open where the match is weak. Rows give clone size only sometimes, using once, few, many, or a class for an expanded clone.

>TRBJ1-1|TRBV5-4|.|.
TGTGCCAGCAGCCCCTACCATCAAGGGGCGGGAGCTGAAGCTTTCTTT
CASSPYHQGAGAEAFF
>TRBJ2-2|TRBV19|.|.
TGTGCCGGTAGTATAGCCGGAGGGTCCGGGGAGCTGTTTTTT
CAGSIAGGSGELFF
>TRBJ2-7|TRBV4-1|.|TRBD2
TGCGCCAGCAGTCCGGGACTAGCGGTTGCCTCCTACGAGCAGTACTTC
CASSPGLAVASYEQYF
>TRBJ2-7|TRBV28|.|.
TGTGCCAGCAGTTTCGGGGACTCCCAAACCTACGAGCAGTACTTC
CASSFGDSQTYEQYF
>TRBJ1-1|TRBV28|.|TRBD1
TGTGCCAGCAGTCCTGGGACAGGGGGCGGCAAAGCTTTCTTT
CASSPGTGGGKAFF
>TRBJ2-7|TRBV2|.|.
TGTGCCAGCTCCACTAGTTCGGGGACCTACGAGCAGTACTTC
CASSTSSGTYEQYF
>TRBJ2-5|TRBV23-1|.|TRBD1
TGCGCCAGCAGTCATGACACAGGGGAGAGGACCCAGTACTTC
CASSHDTGERTQYF
>TRBJ2-2|TRBV30|once|.
TGTGCCTGGAGTGTACTAGCAGGTGGGGAGCTGTTTTTT
CAWSVLAGGELFF
>TRBJ1-4|TRBV30|.|.
TGTGCCTGGAGTGTTGCGGACTCCTTAAATTTT
CAWSVADSLNF
>TRBJ2-2|TRBV27|.|TRBD1
TGTGCCAGCAGTTTAGAGGGGGCTTATGGGGAGCTGTTTTTT
CASSLEGAYGELFF
>TRBJ2-1|TRBV5-1|once|TRBD2
TGCGCCAGCAGCCTAGGAGCGGGGGCCAGGAATGAGCAGTTCTTC
CASSLGAGARNEQFF
>TRBJ1-1|TRBV5-6|few|.
TGTGCCAGCAGCTTACTTGAGAACACTGAAGCTTTCTTT
CASSLLENTEAFF
>TRBJ2-7|TRBV4-2|.|TRBD2
TGTGCCAGCAGCCAAGCCGCTAGCGGGAGGAAGTACGAGCAGTACTTC
CASSQAASGRKYEQYF
>TRBJ1-1|TRBV18|.|.
TGTGCCAGCTCACCAGACGTGAGGCCCTCTTTTGCTTTCTTT
CASSPDVRPSFAFF
>TRBJ2-2|TRBV30|.|.
TGTGCCTGGAGTCCGACTAGAAGTGGTGGCGGGGAGCTGTTTTTT
CAWSPTRSGGGELFF
>TRBJ2-7|TRBV9|.|.
TGTGCCAGCAGCGTAGGAGAGGGTTACGAGCAGTACTTC
CASSVGEGYEQYF
>TRBJ2-3|TRBV29-1|.|.
TGCAGCGTTGAGAGGGCAGATACGCAGTATTTT
CSVERADTQYF
>TRBJ2-7|TRBV30|.|.
TGTGCCTGGAGTGGACCTGACAGGTTCTACGAGCAGTACTTC
CAWSGPDRFYEQYF
>TRBJ2-3|TRBV28|.|.
TGTGCCAGCACTGATACCTCGGGGGGCCCGACAGATACGCAGTATTTT
CASTDTSGGPTDTQYF
>TRBJ2-7|TRBV6-1|.|.
TGTGCCAGCAGCGCGGGACGGTTCTCCTACGAGCAGTACTTC
CASSAGRFSYEQYF
>TRBJ1-4|TRBV6-1|.|.
TGTGCCAGCAAGTCCGACACGGAGGATGAAAAACTGTTTTTT
CASKSDTEDEKLFF
>TRBJ2-5|TRBV9|.|TRBD2
TGTGCCAGCAAATCGCCCAGAGCGGGGGGCCAAGGAGAGACCCAGTACTTC
CASKSPRAGGQGETQYF
>TRBJ2-3|TRBV10-3|.|.
TGTGCCATCAGTGCAGCACAGGCCCCAGATACGCAGTATTTT
CAISAAQAPDTQYF
>TRBJ2-3|TRBV29-1|.|.
TGCAGCGGGGCGCCCCAACTCACAGATACGCAGTATTTT
CSGAPQLTDTQYF
>TRBJ1-1|TRBV30|.|.
TGTGCCTGGAGTGCCCCACAGGCCCCGAGGACTGAAGCTTTCTTT
CAWSAPQAPRTEAFF
>TRBJ1-2|TRBV7-8|few|TRBD1
TGTGCCAGCAGCTCTTTAAGGGACAGCCCCGATGGCTACACCTTC
CASSSLRDSPDGYTF
>TRBJ2-7|TRBV7-6|.|.
TGTGCCAGCAGCTTACAGGACTCCTACGAGCAGTACTTC
CASSLQDSYEQYF